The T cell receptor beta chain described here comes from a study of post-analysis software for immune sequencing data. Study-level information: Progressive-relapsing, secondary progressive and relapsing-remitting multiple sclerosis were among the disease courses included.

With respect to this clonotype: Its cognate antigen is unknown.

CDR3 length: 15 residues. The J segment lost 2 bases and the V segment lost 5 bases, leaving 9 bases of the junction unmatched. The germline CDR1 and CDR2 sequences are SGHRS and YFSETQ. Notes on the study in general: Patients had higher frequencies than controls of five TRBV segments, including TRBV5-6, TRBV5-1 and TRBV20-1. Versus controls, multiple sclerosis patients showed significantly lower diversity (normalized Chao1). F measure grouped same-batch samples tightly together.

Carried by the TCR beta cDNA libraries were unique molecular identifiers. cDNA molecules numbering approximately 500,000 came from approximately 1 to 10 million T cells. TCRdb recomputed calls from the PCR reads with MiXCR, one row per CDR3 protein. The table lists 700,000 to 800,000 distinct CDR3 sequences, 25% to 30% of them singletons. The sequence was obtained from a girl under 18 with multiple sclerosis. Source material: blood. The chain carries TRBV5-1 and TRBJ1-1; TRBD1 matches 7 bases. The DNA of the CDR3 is TGCGCCAGCAGAAAAACCGGGACAGCAAACACTGAAGCTTTCTTT. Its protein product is CASRKTGTANTEAFF.